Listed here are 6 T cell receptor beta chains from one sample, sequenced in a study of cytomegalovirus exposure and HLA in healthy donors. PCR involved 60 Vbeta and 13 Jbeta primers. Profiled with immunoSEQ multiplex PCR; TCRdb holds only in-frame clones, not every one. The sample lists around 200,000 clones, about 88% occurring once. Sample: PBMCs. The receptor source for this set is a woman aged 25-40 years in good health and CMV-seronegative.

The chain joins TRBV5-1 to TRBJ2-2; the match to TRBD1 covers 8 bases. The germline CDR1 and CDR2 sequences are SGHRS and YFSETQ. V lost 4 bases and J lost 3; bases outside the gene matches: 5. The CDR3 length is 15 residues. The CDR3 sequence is CASSNSRGHTGELFF. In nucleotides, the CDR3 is TGCGCCAGCAGCAACAGCAGGGGGCACACCGGGGAGCTGTTTTTT.

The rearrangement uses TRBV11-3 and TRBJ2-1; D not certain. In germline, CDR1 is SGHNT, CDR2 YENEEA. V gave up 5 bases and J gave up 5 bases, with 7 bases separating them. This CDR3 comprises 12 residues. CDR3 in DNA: TGTGCCAGCAGCCTCCGGGACAATGAGCAGTTCTTC. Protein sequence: CASSLRDNEQFF.

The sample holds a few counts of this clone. The CDR3 bases are TGTGCCAGCAGTTACCGGGACAGGGAGGAGCAGTACTTC. Amino acid sequence: CASSYRDREEQYF. The chain combines TRBV6-6 with TRBJ2-7, with TRBD1 identical over 9 bases. Per the germline V gene, CDR1 is MNHNY and CDR2 is SVGAGI (reference sequence). The V and J ends lost 2 bases and 7 bases, in that order; junction bases with no gene match: 3. CDR3 length equals 13 residues.

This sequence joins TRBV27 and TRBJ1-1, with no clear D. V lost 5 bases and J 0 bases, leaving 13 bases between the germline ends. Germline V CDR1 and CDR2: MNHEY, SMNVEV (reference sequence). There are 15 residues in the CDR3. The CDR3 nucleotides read TGTGCCAGCAGTGGACTTACTATGGTGAACACTGAAGCTTTCTTT. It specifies CASSGLTMVNTEAFF.

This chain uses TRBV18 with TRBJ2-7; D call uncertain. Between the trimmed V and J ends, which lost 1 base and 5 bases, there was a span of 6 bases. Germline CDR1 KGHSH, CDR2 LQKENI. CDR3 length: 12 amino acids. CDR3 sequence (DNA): TGTGCCAGCTCACCACTAGCAAACGAGCAGTACTTC. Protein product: CASSPLANEQYF. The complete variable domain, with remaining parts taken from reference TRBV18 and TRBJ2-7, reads NAGVMQNPRHLVRRRGQEARLRCSPMKGHSHVYWYRQLPEEGLKFMVYLQKENIIDESGMPKERFSAEFPKEGPSILRIQQVVRGDSAAYFCASSPLANEQYFGPGTRLTVT.

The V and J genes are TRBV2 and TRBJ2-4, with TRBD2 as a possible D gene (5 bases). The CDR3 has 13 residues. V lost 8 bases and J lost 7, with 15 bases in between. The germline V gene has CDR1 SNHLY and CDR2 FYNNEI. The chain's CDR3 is CASFDFPGNIQYF. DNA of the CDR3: TGTGCCAGCTTCGATTTCCCGGGGAACATTCAGTACTTC.